These 28 T cell receptor beta chains share one sample of origin, sequenced in a study of shared clonotypes between healthy human individuals. TCRdb keeps only in-frame clones here, not all; method: immunoSEQ multiplex PCR. This table holds approximately 2.5 million clones, approximately 93% found once. The sample comprised naive CD4+ T cells from PBMCs. Subset denoted: CD45RA+ positively selected. Source of these receptors: a man aged 18 to 30 in good health. Some clones in this sample may be carry-over from other donors' samples.

The genes are TRBV4-2 and TRBJ2-2; tentatively, D is TRBD2 (6 bases). With 2 bases removed from V and 6 bases from J, the gap between germline ends came to 10 bases. From germline, CDR1 is LGHNA and CDR2 YNFKEQ. This CDR3 spans 14 amino acids. The CDR3 DNA sequence: TGTGCCAGCAGCCAAACGAGCGGGCCCGGGGAGCTGTTTTTT. This gives the protein CASSQTSGPGELFF.

The chain employs TRBV23-1 and TRBJ2-7, with 7 bases that match TRBD2. TRBV23-1 is reported as an ORF; its role is uncertain. V lost 3 bases to trimming and J lost 5 bases; unmatched junction nucleotides: 1. The length of the CDR3 is 12 residues. In DNA form, the CDR3 reads TGCGCCAGCAGTCATGCGGGGGACGAGCAGTACTTC. This codes for CASSHAGDEQYF.

The V gene is TRBV5-4, the J gene TRBJ2-1; D may be TRBD2 (6 bases). The CDR3 consists of 14 residues. The germline V gene encodes CDR1 SGHNT and CDR2 YYREEE (reference sequence). The V and J ends lost 4 bases and 4 bases respectively, with 12 bases between them. This CDR3 is CASSTGRGYNEQFF. The CDR3 DNA reads TGTGCCAGCAGCACCGGGCGGGGTTACAATGAGCAGTTCTTC. The variable domain in full, with the rest retrieved from reference TRBV5-4 and TRBJ2-1, is ETGVTQSPTHLIKTRGQQVTLRCSSQSGHNTVSWYQQALGQGPQFIFQYYREEENGRGNFPPRFSGLQFPNYSSELNVNALELDDSALYLCASSTGRGYNEQFFGPGTRLTVL.

The chain has TRBV6-1 and TRBJ1-5; unclear D gene. The CDR3 covers 18 residues. Per the germline V gene, CDR1 is MNHNS and CDR2 is SASEGT. Deletions cut 4 bases from V and 2 bases from J, with 21 bases between. This chain's CDR3 is CASSVRDSPSGGNQPQHF. DNA for the CDR3: TGTGCCAGCAGTGTCCGGGATAGTCCCTCTGGCGGCAATCAGCCCCAGCATTTT.

The rearrangement uses TRBV2 and TRBJ2-6; 10 nucleotides line up with TRBD1. This CDR3 is built from 11 residues. The ends lost 4 bases at V and 17 bases at J; junction bases unmatched: 2. CDR1 is SNHLY, CDR2 FYNNEI, per germline. CDR3 in amino acids: CASSVDRGLTF. The DNA for the CDR3 is TGTGCCAGCAGTGTGGACAGGGGGTTGACTTTC.

The J gene is TRBJ2-7, the V gene TRBV6-1, with unresolved D. Trimming took off 2 bases at V and 0 bases at J, with 8 bases between the two ends. Germline CDR1 and CDR2: MNHNS and SASEGT. The CDR3 totals 14 residues. The CDR3 protein is CASSESGPSYEQYF. The CDR3 nucleotides read TGTGCCAGCAGTGAATCTGGACCCTCCTACGAGCAGTACTTC.

V usage is TRBV10-3 and J usage is TRBJ1-2; D uncertain. V was cut by 6 bases and J by 2 bases, with 13 bases left in between. CDR1 and CDR2 from the germline V gene are ENHRY and SYGVKD. This CDR3 is 14 amino acids long. The DNA of the CDR3 is TGTGCCATCAGGGACTATACAAGAAACTATGGCTACACCTTC. Its translation is CAIRDYTRNYGYTF.

On this clone: Other DNA sequences from this sample encode an identical CDR3 as well. This chain joins TRBV7-2 and TRBJ2-3; either TRBD1 or TRBD2 may supply D (5 bases each). The CDR3 extends over 14 amino acids. Germline V CDR1 and CDR2: SGHTA, FQGNSA. The germline V and J ends were trimmed by 5 bases and 4 bases, with 13 bases remaining between them. The CDR3 bases are TGTGCCAGCAGCCCGGGGCTAGCCGCAGATACGCAGTATTTT. This translates into CASSPGLAADTQYF.

The V call is TRBV5-6, the J call TRBJ2-1, with TRBD2 matching 7 bases. Looked up from germline, CDR1 is SGHDT and CDR2 is YYEEEE. V shed 4 bases, J shed 2 bases, and the junction held 6 bases outside the gene matches. The CDR3 has 15 amino acids. Written as DNA, the CDR3 is TGTGCCAGCAGCGGCGGGAGCTGGGCCTACAATGAGCAGTTCTTC. Amino acids: CASSGGSWAYNEQFF.

The V call is TRBV2, the J call TRBJ2-7, with 10 bases aligning to TRBD1. V trimming: 3 bases; J trimming: 6 bases; junction bases outside the gene matches: 11. Germline values: CDR1 SNHLY, CDR2 FYNNEI. The CDR3 covers 16 residues. The CDR3 DNA is TGTGCCAGCAGTGATGTTCTCCGGGACAGGGGCCTCGAGCAGTACTTC. Amino acids: CASSDVLRDRGLEQYF.

About this clone: The same CDR3 arises from other DNA sequences in this sample as well. The J gene is TRBJ2-1, the V gene TRBV28, with D hard to call. V lost 6 bases and J lost 0, with 6 bases in between. The CDR3 runs to 13 residues. CDR1 is MDHEN and CDR2 is SYDVKM in the germline V gene. The CDR3 protein is CASSPGSYNEQFF. The DNA for the CDR3 is TGTGCCAGCAGCCCCGGCTCCTACAATGAGCAGTTCTTC.

The gene calls are TRBV6-6 and TRBJ2-1; D tentatively fits TRBD1 or TRBD2 (5 bases each). The germline V gene has CDR1 MNHNY and CDR2 SVGAGI (reference sequence). The CDR3 length is 14 residues. Trimming cost V 0 bases and J 10 bases, with 13 bases left between them. The CDR3 spells CASSYSGLRDEQFF. For the CDR3, the DNA is TGTGCCAGCAGTTACTCAGGGCTAAGGGACGAGCAGTTCTTC.

The chain recombines TRBV5-4 with TRBJ2-7, with TRBD2 matching over 11 bases. Per germline, CDR1 SGHNT and CDR2 YYREEE (reference sequence). The trim removed 5 bases at V and 0 bases at J, leaving 13 bases unmatched. CDR3 length equals 18 residues. CDR3 in amino acids: CASSPGGLAGGPSYEQYF. CDR3 nucleotides: TGTGCCAGCAGTCCGGGCGGCCTAGCGGGAGGTCCCTCCTACGAGCAGTACTTC.

The chain couples TRBV2 to TRBJ2-7; possible D gene TRBD1, 5 bases. Germline V gives CDR1 SNHLY, CDR2 FYNNEI. The CDR3 sequence is 14 residues long. Trimming stripped 6 bases from V and 2 bases from J, with 14 bases between. The CDR3 bases are TGTGCCAGCAGGAAGATCGCAGGGCCCTACGAGCAGTACTTC. As protein: CASRKIAGPYEQYF. Together with reference TRBV2 and TRBJ2-7, the CDR3 gives the full variable domain: EPEVTQTPSHQVTQMGQEVILRCVPISNHLYFYWYRQILGQKVEFLVSFYNNEISEKSEIFDDQFSVERPDGSNFTLKIRSTKLEDSAMYFCASRKIAGPYEQYFGPGTRLTVT.

V gene TRBV28 combines with J gene TRBJ2-7; TRBD2 matches 8 bases. The CDR3 runs to 15 residues. The V gene's germline CDR1 is MDHEN and CDR2 SYDVKM. V lost 5 bases, J lost 3 bases, and 9 bases stayed unmatched. The CDR3 protein is CASSDTGTRRYEQYF. The DNA for the CDR3 is TGTGCCAGCAGTGATACCGGGACTAGGCGCTACGAGCAGTACTTC.

The CDR3 reads CASRDGNTGELFF. The CDR3 region has the DNA TGTGCCAGTCGTGATGGGAACACCGGGGAGCTGTTTTTT. This chain links TRBV18 with TRBJ2-2, with D unresolved. There are 13 residues in the CDR3. V lost 9 bases, J lost 1 base, and 9 bases lay in between. Germline values: CDR1 KGHSH, CDR2 LQKENI. Full variable domain (remainder filled in from reference TRBV18 and TRBJ2-2): NAGVMQNPRHLVRRRGQEARLRCSPMKGHSHVYWYRQLPEEGLKFMVYLQKENIIDESGMPKERFSAEFPKEGPSILRIQQVVRGDSAAYFCASRDGNTGELFFGEGSRLTVL.

V gene TRBV14 combines with J gene TRBJ2-7; 14 positions agree with TRBD2. The V segment lost 3 bases and the J segment 6 bases; nucleotides outside the gene matches: 13. The CDR3 runs to 18 residues. Germline V CDR1 and CDR2: SGHDN, FVKESK. The CDR3 DNA is TGTGCCAGCAGCCAGACTTCCTTGACTAGCGGGAGGGCCTCCGAGCAGTACTTC. Amino acid sequence: CASSQTSLTSGRASEQYF.

This chain links TRBV28 with TRBJ2-7; 11 bases map to TRBD1. This CDR3 contains 15 residues. The germline V gene encodes CDR1 MDHEN and CDR2 SYDVKM. V shed 5 bases and J 4 bases; nucleotides not matched to a gene: 7. CDR3 coding DNA: TGTGCCAGCAGTCCCGGACAGGGGGCCGGTTACGAGCAGTACTTC. Translating gives CASSPGQGAGYEQYF.

As for this clone: The sample contains more than one DNA sequence encoding this CDR3. The rearrangement uses TRBV7-2 and TRBJ1-3; D is ambiguous. V was clipped by 6 bases and J by 0 bases, with 6 bases between them. The CDR3 contains 13 residues. Germline V gene data show CDR1 as SGHTA and CDR2 as FQGNSA. The CDR3 nucleotides read TGTGCCAGCAGTCCAGGCTCTGGAAACACCATATATTTT. Residues: CASSPGSGNTIYF. The full variable domain, its missing parts supplied by reference TRBV7-2 and TRBJ1-3, is GAGVSQSPSNKVTEKGKDVELRCDPISGHTALYWYRQSLGQGLEFLIYFQGNSAPDKSGLPSDRFSAERTGGSVSTLTIQRTQQEDSAVYLCASSPGSGNTIYFGEGSWLTVV.

V is TRBV27 and J is TRBJ2-3; TRBD2 matches 10 bases. The germline gives CDR1 MNHEY, CDR2 SMNVEV (reference sequence). The CDR3 has 16 residues. The V gene end was trimmed by 2 bases and the J gene end by 2 bases; junction bases not matched to a gene: 4. The DNA of the CDR3 is TGTGCCAGCAGTTTACGGCTAGCGGGAGTCACAGATACGCAGTATTTT. This gives the protein CASSLRLAGVTDTQYF.

The J gene is TRBJ2-1, the V gene TRBV28, with 10 bases lining up with TRBD2. CDR1 and CDR2 from the germline V gene are MDHEN and SYDVKM. The ends lost 9 bases at V and 8 bases at J; junction bases unmatched: 10. The CDR3 sequence is 14 residues long. CDR3 sequence reads: CASCTGTSVYEQFF. The DNA of the CDR3 is TGTGCCAGTTGCACCGGGACTAGCGTTTATGAGCAGTTCTTC.

This sequence joins TRBV27 and TRBJ2-1, with TRBD1 as a possible D gene (6 bases). This CDR3 contains 15 residues. V was trimmed by 8 bases and J by 5 bases, leaving 19 bases between them. Germline assignment: CDR1 MNHEY and CDR2 SMNVEV (reference sequence). The CDR3 nucleotides read TGTGCCAGCCCTACCTGGGGGCGGAGACACAATGAGCAGTTCTTC. Encoded protein: CASPTWGRRHNEQFF.

The rearrangement links TRBV14 to TRBJ2-5, with TRBD2 identical over 7 bases. With 4 bases clipped from V and 5 bases from J, the junction kept 13 bases outside the gene matches. This CDR3 is built from 16 residues. Germline V gene lookup returns CDR1 SGHDN and CDR2 FVKESK. The CDR3 region is CASSPHLLAGAETQYF. The CDR3 nucleotides read TGTGCCAGCAGCCCCCACCTCCTGGCGGGAGCGGAGACCCAGTACTTC. Combining the CDR3 with reference TRBV14 and TRBJ2-5 gives the whole variable domain EAGVTQFPSHSVIEKGQTVTLRCDPISGHDNLYWYRRVMGKEIKFLLHFVKESKQDESGMPNNRFLAERTGGTYSTLKVQPAELEDSGVYFCASSPHLLAGAETQYFGPGTRLLVL.

V is TRBV7-2 and J is TRBJ2-2; D is undetermined. V lost 5 bases to trimming and J lost 0 bases, with 13 bases between them. From germline, CDR1 is SGHTA and CDR2 FQGNSA. The CDR3 has 16 amino acids. CDR3 bases: TGTGCCAGCAGCCTCCTCGAGCGTTCGAACACCGGGGAGCTGTTTTTT. Protein product: CASSLLERSNTGELFF.

The rearrangement joins TRBV19 to TRBJ2-2, with TRBD1 matching over 8 bases. Trimming removed 6 bases from V and 4 bases from J; junction bases left unmatched: 10. The CDR3 consists of 16 residues. Germline CDR1 and CDR2: LNHDA and SQIVND (reference sequence). This CDR3 is CASRTDRAPGTGELFF. CDR3 nucleotide sequence: TGTGCCAGTAGGACGGACAGGGCTCCGGGCACCGGGGAGCTGTTTTTT. Full variable domain (rest looked up from reference TRBV19 and TRBJ2-2): DGGITQSPKYLFRKEGQNVTLSCEQNLNHDAMYWYRQDPGQGLRLIYYSQIVNDFQKGDIAEGYSVSREKKESFPLTVTSAQKNPTAFYLCASRTDRAPGTGELFFGEGSRLTVL.

The rearrangement links TRBV5-1 to TRBJ1-2; maybe TRBD1 (5 bases). Germline V gene sequence: CDR1 SGHRS, CDR2 YFSETQ. The V gene lost 0 bases and the J gene lost 4 bases, with 13 bases spanning the gap. The CDR3 consists of 15 residues. CDR3 nucleotide sequence: TGCGCCAGCAGCTTGGAACCCTCGGGGGTCTATGGCTACACCTTC. It is translated as CASSLEPSGVYGYTF.

V usage is TRBV9 and J usage is TRBJ2-1; D unresolved. The CDR3 totals 17 residues. Trimming shortened V by 1 base and J by 9 bases, and 23 bases separated the two germline ends. Germline loops: CDR1 SGDLS, CDR2 YYNGEE. CDR3 DNA sequence: TGTGCCAGCAGCGTACCCACCTCCCGCGAGAACAATGTTGAGCAGTTCTTC. Protein product: CASSVPTSRENNVEQFF.

In this sample, this clone turned up once. The rearrangement joins TRBV5-1 to TRBJ2-6; 8 bases map to TRBD1. V was pared by 7 bases and J by 3 bases, with 6 bases of the junction left unmatched. CDR1 is SGHRS and CDR2 is YFSETQ in the germline V gene. CDR3 length: 15 amino acids. The CDR3 sequence: CASGSGTGGANVLTF. Written as DNA, the CDR3 is TGCGCCAGCGGATCCGGGACAGGTGGGGCCAACGTCCTGACTTTC.